Given below is one T cell receptor (beta chain) in context. Its antigen is currently unknown. Mismatch with germline at one junction end may stem from a read error. The sample comes from a study of T cells after yellow fever vaccination. Across the study: Those fractions that held only low numbers of cells were prepared using the SMART-Seq v4 Ultra Low Input RNA kit.

This CDR3 contains 14 residues. Germline V gene data show CDR1 as SGHTA and CDR2 as FQGNSA. Overall study results and limits: Abundant clonotypes from the bulk population could have been carried over as contaminants into FACS-sorted repertoires. Once the booster was given, most primary-vaccination clones reappeared, at around 96% for CD4 and 88% for CD8. Across the CD4 and CD8 compartments, a small share of clonotypes was present in both.

One entry per CDR3 protein, called by TCRdb with MiXCR from the 5' RACE reads. The sample consists of hundreds of thousands of distinct CDR3 sequences, 19% of them appearing once. The material was PBMCs, obtained 15 days after the yellow fever booster vaccination. V and J are TRBV7-2 and TRBJ1-1, with D unclear. The source is a man aged 25 to 40 who received the YFV17D yellow fever vaccine. The chain's CDR3 is CVSSLGGVNTEAFF. In DNA, the CDR3 is TGTGTCAGCAGCTTAGGAGGAGTGAACACTGAAGCTTTCTTT.